This T cell receptor beta chain appears in the sequencing data of a study of cytomegalovirus exposure and HLA in healthy donors. Losses at the gene ends were 5 bases for V and 5 bases for J; bases not matched to a gene: 3. The CDR3 covers 14 residues. Per germline, CDR1 MNHEY and CDR2 SMNVEV (reference sequence). Vbeta (60) and Jbeta (13) primers were used in the PCR. Data came from immunoSEQ multiplex PCR; TCRdb stores just in-frame clones and leaves some out. In the table there are over 110,000 clones, 75% to 85% of which are singletons. Sequenced sample: PBMCs. This clonotype was sampled from a middle-aged woman in good health and CMV-seropositive. The chain is built from TRBV27 and TRBJ1-5; 10 nucleotides match TRBD1. CDR3: CASSRQGAYQPQHF. The DNA of the CDR3 is TGTGCCAGCAGTCGACAGGGGGCGTATCAGCCCCAGCATTTT.